The sequence of this T cell receptor beta chain was determined in a study of CD4+ T cells in melanoma. Produced via immunoSEQ multiplex PCR; TCRdb's table is partial and in-frame only. The sample has around 12,000 clones, 66% seen once. Germline CDR1 SGHNT, CDR2 YYREEE (reference sequence). The CDR3 contains 13 residues. V lost 0 bases to trimming and J lost 3 bases, with 6 bases between them. Findings of the study overall: Reportedly, melanoma neoantigen-specific CD4+ T cells showed varied differentiation states. CD8+ T cell, macrophage and B cell function reportedly correlated with neoantigen-specific CD4+ T cells.

Notes on this clone: No antigen is known for it.

The chain has TRBV5-4 and TRBJ1-2; a possible D gene is TRBD1 (5 bases). The sequenced sample was cells from a culture (not recorded whether cultured in vitro). This sequence originates from a human donor with melanoma. The CDR3 DNA follows: TGTGCCAGCAGCTTGGGGACATACTATGGCTACACCTTC. This codes for CASSLGTYYGYTF.